This T cell receptor (beta chain) was retrieved from a study of shared clonotypes between healthy human individuals. Regarding the study as a whole: Shared clonotypes across all four donors exceeded non-shared ones in generation probability.

Comments on this clone: The antigen remains unidentified.

It was into CD45RA+ naive and CD45RA-negative memory subsets that the CD4+ cells were split. Germline lookup yields CDR1 SGHAT and CDR2 FQNNGV. Trimming removed 1 base from V and 10 bases from J, with 22 bases in between. There are 16 residues in the CDR3. Every immunoSEQ plate was one replicate of a subset's evenly spread DNA. When replicate PCRs were run on sorted subsets, they used approximately 0.2 ug DNA, approximately 27,000 T cell genomes. Profiled with immunoSEQ multiplex PCR; TCRdb holds only in-frame clones, not every one. The repertoire has 150,000 to 200,000 clones, about 93% of them found once; the top ten carry 0.067%.

The chain has TRBV11-2 and TRBJ1-1; D is perhaps TRBD1 (5 bases). Specimen: naive CD4+ T cells sorted from blood. Regarding subset: CD45RA+ positively selected. The TCR sequence derives from a woman under 40 in good health. CDR3 bases: TGTGCCAGCAGCTTAGGAAGGGGTGGGTACAGTATCCCAGCTTTCTTT. Translation gives CASSLGRGGYSIPAFF.